This T cell receptor beta chain appears in the sequencing data of a study of blood T cells in healthy people across ages. Broader study findings: Relative to aged donors, long-lived donors carried more naive CD4+ cells and displayed higher diversity.

In germline, CDR1 is MNHEY, CDR2 SVGEGT. Trimming took 6 bases from V and 5 from J, leaving 16 bases between them. The CDR3 totals 14 residues. This clonotype came up a few times. Its antigen is not known. Next came a second PCR, run for about 7 to 12 cycles, which used a sample-barcoded 5' primer along with a J-beta primer mix. Every cDNA molecule bore a tag from a template-switch adaptor containing 12 random nucleotides. Samples each returned at least 2.5 million CDR3-containing paired-end reads. MiXCR, applied by TCRdb to the 5' RACE reads, yields one record per CDR3 protein. Of about 1.1 million distinct CDR3 sequences in the sample, under 40% were seen once.

The sample consisted of blood. The clonotype originates from a man between 18 and 35 years old in good health. This chain connects TRBV6-2 or TRBV6-3 to TRBJ2-5; weak D call: TRBD2 (5 bases). This chain's CDR3 is CASRLGLERETQYF. The CDR3 region has the DNA TGTGCCAGCAGACTCGGACTCGAGCGGGAGACCCAGTACTTC.